Each of the 9 T cell receptor beta chains below was sequenced from the same sample in a study of cytomegalovirus exposure and HLA in healthy donors. Assay used: immunoSEQ multiplex PCR; TCRdb lists only in-frame clones, some missing. There are about 57,000 clones in the sample; 93% occur only once, and roughly 5.8% lies in the top ten. Sequences were obtained from PBMCs. The source of these receptors is a woman aged 18-30 years in good health and CMV-seronegative.

The rearrangement joins TRBV5-6 to TRBJ2-7; maybe TRBD1 (6 bases). Germline assignment: CDR1 SGHDT and CDR2 YYEEEE. The V gene lost 4 bases and the J gene lost 2 bases, with 10 bases spanning the gap. The CDR3 sequence is 13 residues long. Here the CDR3 DNA reads TGTGCCAGCAGCACTCGGACAGCCTACGAGCAGTACGTC. It is translated as CASSTRTAYEQYV.

The rearrangement links TRBV11-3 to TRBJ1-1, with D maybe TRBD1 (6 bases). V gave up 5 bases and J gave up 6 bases, with 19 bases separating them. The CDR3 is made up of 15 amino acids. Germline V gene sequence: CDR1 SGHNT, CDR2 YENEEA. For the CDR3, the DNA is TGTGCCAGCAGCCAAAGGGGGGGAGGTCGCGCTGAAGCTTTCTTT. This gives the protein CASSQRGGGRAEAFF.

The V gene is TRBV7-9, the J gene TRBJ2-1; 10 bases map to TRBD2. The CDR3 contains 14 residues. Germline lookup yields CDR1 SEHNR and CDR2 FQNEAQ (reference sequence). J gave up 12 bases and V 9 bases, and 14 bases lay outside the gene matches. The CDR3 spells CASLSGLAETGQFF. CDR3 coding DNA: TGTGCCAGTCTTTCAGGACTAGCGGAAACAGGGCAGTTCTTC.

The V and J genes are TRBV11-2 and TRBJ2-1, with TRBD2 matching 13 bases. Trimming at V came to 5 bases and at J to 8 bases, leaving 12 bases not matched to a gene. Per germline, CDR1 SGHAT and CDR2 FQNNGV. CDR3 length: 17 residues. CDR3 loop: CASSPSRTSGRYYEQFF. Written as DNA, the CDR3 is TGTGCCAGCAGCCCTTCCCGGACTAGCGGGAGATATTATGAGCAGTTCTTC.

V usage is TRBV19 and J usage is TRBJ1-2; D not resolved. The V and J ends lost 4 bases and 0 bases respectively, with 6 bases between them. CDR1 and CDR2 (germline): LNHDA, SQIVND (reference sequence). CDR3 size: 13 residues. CDR3 nucleotides: TGTGCCAGTAGTACCGCAGCTAACTATGGCTACACCTTC. It yields the protein CASSTAANYGYTF.

The V gene is TRBV7-9, the J gene TRBJ1-4, with 9 bases lining up with TRBD1. The CDR3 is 15 residues long. Per the germline V gene, CDR1 is SEHNR and CDR2 is FQNEAQ (reference sequence). The J segment lost 6 bases and the V segment lost 5 bases, leaving 7 bases of the junction unmatched. The chain's CDR3 is CASSPGTGIDEKLFF. In DNA, the CDR3 is TGTGCCAGCAGCCCAGGGACAGGGATTGATGAAAAACTGTTTTTT.

The V call is TRBV7-9, the J call TRBJ1-2; tentatively, D is TRBD1 (5 bases). V dropped 1 base and J dropped 4 bases, with 10 bases sitting between them. This CDR3 has 14 amino acids. In germline, CDR1 is SEHNR, CDR2 FQNEAQ (reference sequence). The CDR3 protein is CASSLETRAYGYTF. The DNA for the CDR3 is TGTGCCAGCAGCTTAGAGACCAGGGCCTATGGCTACACCTTC.

The rearrangement joins TRBV30 to TRBJ1-1, with 10 nucleotides matching TRBD1. The CDR3 is 16 residues long. V lost 8 bases and J lost 5; bases outside the gene matches: 17. CDR1 is GTSNPN and CDR2 is SVGIG in the germline V gene (reference sequence). DNA of the CDR3: TGTGCCGGCGGACCGGGACAGGGGATTTTGGTGACTGAAGCTTTCTTT. This codes for CAGGPGQGILVTEAFF.

V is TRBV19 and J is TRBJ2-5; TRBD2 matches at 7 bases. The CDR3 covers 16 residues. V dropped 4 bases and J dropped 5; count of bases not matched to a gene: 13. Germline CDR1 reads LNHDA; CDR2 reads SQIVND (reference sequence). The CDR3 region has the DNA TGTGCCAGTAGTACCTTACTAGCGCCGGGGCGGGAGACCCAGTACTTC. It codes for CASSTLLAPGRETQYF.